The present T cell receptor beta chain was sequenced within a study of PD-1 blockade in classical Hodgkin lymphoma. Whole-study findings and limits: Undefined causes, possibly disease activity or prior therapy, underlie the repertoire differences. In newly diagnosed patients, baseline TCR diversity was reportedly below that of healthy donors.

A remark on this clone: Its specificity is not known.

CDR3 length equals 18 residues. CDR1 is SGHDN and CDR2 is FVKESK in the germline V gene. Trimming at V came to 4 bases and at J to 5 bases, leaving 16 bases not matched to a gene. Repertoires were generated with immunoSEQ multiplex PCR, while TCRdb's copy carries only in-frame clones and drops some. Of tens of thousands of clones in the sample, around 94% are singletons; the top ten hold over 4.5%. Sample time point: newly diagnosed, previously untreated cHL patient sample. The chain links TRBV14 to TRBJ2-3, with TRBD2 matching 9 bases. The sample consisted of peripheral blood mononuclear cells (PBMCs). This sequence was found in a human donor with classical Hodgkin lymphoma. CDR3 loop: CASSPQGGAGGPGDTQYF. The CDR3 nucleotides read TGTGCCAGCAGCCCACAGGGTGGAGCGGGGGGTCCTGGAGATACGCAGTATTTT. The full variable domain, completed using reference TRBV14 and TRBJ2-3, is EAGVTQFPSHSVIEKGQTVTLRCDPISGHDNLYWYRRVMGKEIKFLLHFVKESKQDESGMPNNRFLAERTGGTYSTLKVQPAELEDSGVYFCASSPQGGAGGPGDTQYFGPGTRLTVL.